The 8 T cell receptor beta chains in this list originate from one sample, sequenced in a study of control samples from healthy donors and cancer patients. Some clones are missing from TCRdb's copy, which holds only in-frame ones; the method was immunoSEQ multiplex PCR. The repertoire consists of 100,000 to 150,000 clones, with roughly 92% occurring once and the leading ten covering approximately 6%. Sequencing used blood. All receptors come from a man between 18 and 29 years old in good health.

This clone showed up just a few times. The chain links TRBV5-1 to TRBJ1-4; a weak D match, TRBD1 (6 bases). The V and J ends lost 3 bases and 0 bases respectively, with 6 bases between them. The CDR3 sequence is 14 residues long. The germline gives CDR1 SGHRS, CDR2 YFSETQ. CDR3: CASSWTATNEKLFF. CDR3 nucleotide sequence: TGCGCCAGCAGCTGGACAGCAACTAATGAAAAACTGTTTTTT.

V usage is TRBV7-9 and J usage is TRBJ1-6; 8 positions match TRBD1. The CDR3 length is 17 residues. CDR1 and CDR2 (germline): SEHNR, FQNEAQ (reference sequence). V lost 5 bases and J lost 5; bases outside the gene matches: 11. The CDR3 is CASSPPSPRGHNSPLHF. For the CDR3, the DNA is TGTGCCAGCAGCCCCCCTTCTCCCAGGGGGCATAATTCACCCCTCCACTTT.

The V and J genes are TRBV6-5 and TRBJ1-3; D is possibly TRBD1 (5 bases). Trimming removed 6 bases from V and 2 bases from J, with 8 bases in between. The germline V gene encodes CDR1 MNHEY and CDR2 SVGAGI. This CDR3 region has 13 residues. CDR3 loop: CASRTVAGNTIYF. The CDR3 coding sequence is TGTGCCAGCAGGACAGTGGCTGGAAACACCATATATTTT.

V usage is TRBV11-2 and J usage is TRBJ2-7; D gene ambiguous. This CDR3 spans 15 amino acids. V was shortened by 3 bases and J by 3 bases, with 15 bases between the two germline ends. From germline, CDR1 is SGHAT and CDR2 FQNNGV. CDR3 amino acids: CASSFLPFEYYEQYF. In nucleotides, the CDR3 is TGTGCCAGCAGCTTCCTCCCTTTTGAATACTACGAGCAGTACTTC.

The chain recombines TRBV5-6 with TRBJ1-2; the D is unclear. There are 14 residues in the CDR3. Germline V gene lookup returns CDR1 SGHDT and CDR2 YYEEEE. V was pared by 4 bases and J by 0 bases, with 10 bases between. The CDR3 loop reads CASSPTWANYGYTF. The CDR3 DNA sequence: TGTGCCAGCAGCCCGACATGGGCTAACTATGGCTACACCTTC.

This chain connects TRBV24-1 to TRBJ2-1, with 14 positions matching TRBD2. J gave up 7 bases and V 2 bases, and 9 bases lay outside the gene matches. From germline, CDR1 is KGHDR and CDR2 SFDVKD. The CDR3 extends over 18 amino acids. This chain's CDR3 is CATSDSGLAGGSGNEQFF. CDR3 in DNA: TGTGCCACCAGTGATTCCGGACTAGCGGGGGGATCTGGGAATGAGCAGTTCTTC.

V usage is TRBV5-4 and J usage is TRBJ2-5; 13 bases line up with TRBD2. V dropped 0 bases and J dropped 2; count of bases not matched to a gene: 4. The CDR3 is made up of 17 amino acids. Germline loops: CDR1 SGHNT, CDR2 YYREEE (reference sequence). The CDR3, as DNA: TGTGCCAGCAGCTTGGATATACTAGCGGGGGGGCAAGAGACCCAGTACTTC. Translation gives CASSLDILAGGQETQYF.

The chain employs TRBV24-1 and TRBJ2-2; perhaps D is TRBD1 or TRBD2 (6 bases each). The germline CDR1 and CDR2 sequences are KGHDR and SFDVKD. The CDR3 extends over 16 amino acids. V was trimmed by 5 bases and J by 0 bases, leaving 12 bases between them. CDR3 residues: CATSAPGAANTGELFF. The DNA for the CDR3 is TGTGCCACCAGTGCCCCGGGGGCCGCGAACACCGGGGAGCTGTTTTTT.